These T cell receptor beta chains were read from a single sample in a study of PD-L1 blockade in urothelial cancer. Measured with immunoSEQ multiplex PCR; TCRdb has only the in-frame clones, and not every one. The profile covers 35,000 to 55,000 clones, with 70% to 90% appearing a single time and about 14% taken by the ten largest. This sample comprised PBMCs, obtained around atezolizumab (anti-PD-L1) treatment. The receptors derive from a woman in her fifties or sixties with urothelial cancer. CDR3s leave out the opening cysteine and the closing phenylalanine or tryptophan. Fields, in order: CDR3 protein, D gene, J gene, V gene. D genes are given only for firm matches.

cdr3_aa: ASSFEDVRRGPPYGYT
d_call: NA
j_call: TRBJ1-2
v_call: TRBV5-6

cdr3_aa: ASSIAQGGPYEQY
d_call: NA
j_call: TRBJ2-7
v_call: TRBV19

cdr3_aa: ASSQGSGAYEQY
d_call: NA
j_call: TRBJ2-7
v_call: TRBV4-1

cdr3_aa: ASSLRAAEQF
d_call: NA
j_call: TRBJ2-1
v_call: TRBV7-6

cdr3_aa: ASSFSQGASYEQY
d_call: TRBD1
j_call: TRBJ2-7
v_call: TRBV9

cdr3_aa: ASSIGGGRDLLSTDTQY
d_call: TRBD2
j_call: TRBJ2-3
v_call: TRBV11-2

cdr3_aa: ASSKHGELF
d_call: NA
j_call: TRBJ2-2
v_call: TRBV19

cdr3_aa: ASSFALGMDYEQY
d_call: NA
j_call: TRBJ2-7
v_call: TRBV5-1

cdr3_aa: ASSQEGRGETQY
d_call: TRBD2
j_call: TRBJ2-5
v_call: TRBV4-1

cdr3_aa: SVDGRPREAQDTQY
d_call: TRBD2
j_call: TRBJ2-3
v_call: TRBV29-1